This T cell receptor (beta chain) derives from a study of tumor-infiltrating lymphocytes in primary liver carcinoma. CDR3 length equals 15 residues. Germline V gene data show CDR1 as SGHAT and CDR2 as FQNNGV. A note on this clonotype: Its target is unknown. An end of the junction does not agree with germline; a read error may underlie this.

The study's findings and limits: CD4+ and CD8+ repertoires could not be compared in these unsorted bulk samples. A significantly higher top-250-clone fraction was recorded for tumors than for blood (p = 0.039).

From roughly 470 ng total RNA, TCR beta cDNA was generated with a primer in the constant region. Libraries of TCR beta came from three nested multiplex PCR rounds with slightly modified ARM-PCR. A C-beta reverse primer and TRBV1-TRBV30 forward primers served in each of the first two PCR rounds, at around 10 cycles apiece. In TCRdb, the multiplex PCR reads were re-called with MiXCR into one record per CDR3 protein. The sample has some 320,000 distinct CDR3 sequences, about 62% seen once; the top ten hold 9% to 10%. Out of unsorted whole blood came the blood RNA, and germline DNA was extracted as well. The patients lived with chronic HBV infection and had not yet received any treatment. Blood samples of roughly 4 milliliters were drawn preoperatively.

This clonotype originated in a man in his forties or fifties with primary liver carcinoma and hepatitis B virus infection. Sequencing input: peripheral blood. The rearrangement joins TRBV11-2 to TRBJ2-1, with D perhaps matching TRBD2 (6 bases). CDR3 sequence reads: CASSLDGGYNNKQSF. In DNA, the CDR3 is TGTGCCAGCAGCTTAGATGGGGGGTACAACAATAAGCAGTCCTTC. The whole variable domain, remainder taken from reference TRBV11-2 and TRBJ2-1, is EAGVAQSPRYKIIEKRQSVAFWCNPISGHATLYWYQQILGQGPKLLIQFQNNGVVDDSQLPKDRFSAERLKGVDSTLKIQPAKLEDSAVYLCASSLDGGYNNKQSFGPGTRLTVL.